This TCR beta chain was recovered during a study of response to subunit inactivated influenza vaccine. TCRdb re-called the RT-PCR reads with MiXCR, one entry per CDR3 protein. The table shows about 570,000 distinct CDR3 sequences, with around 10% occurring only once. These records were also assigned to another study, of T cells expressing NK-cell markers. That paper states: The authors generated TCR beta cDNA through 5'RACE template switching with UMIs. All TCR beta repertoires analysed originated from sorted CD3+CD56+NKG2C+, CD3+CD56+NKG2C- and CD3+CD56-NKG2C+ T cells. The contribution of dominant NKG2C+ clonotypes to CD8+ T cells in five to seven donors was 1.0-7.0%. Evidence did not settle whether expanded NKG2C+ T cell clones targeted HCMV.

This TCR came from a man aged 50 to 59 who received an inactivated influenza vaccine. This specimen consisted of PBMCs from blood, obtained on the day of vaccination.

The CDR3 nucleotides read TGTGCCAGCAGCTTAGGACAGTGGGATTACAATGAGCAGTTCTTC. Its translation is CASSLGQWDYNEQFF. V usage is TRBV7-2 and J usage is TRBJ2-1, with TRBD1 as a possible D gene (5 bases). Trimming stripped 1 base from V and 4 bases from J, with 11 bases between. The CDR3 loop spans 15 amino acids. In germline, CDR1 is SGHTA, CDR2 FQGNSA. Based on the CDR3 plus reference TRBV7-2 and TRBJ2-1, the full variable domain is GAGVSQSPSNKVTEKGKDVELRCDPISGHTALYWYRQSLGQGLEFLIYFQGNSAPDKSGLPSDRFSAERTGGSVSTLTIQRTQQEDSAVYLCASSLGQWDYNEQFFGPGTRLTVL.